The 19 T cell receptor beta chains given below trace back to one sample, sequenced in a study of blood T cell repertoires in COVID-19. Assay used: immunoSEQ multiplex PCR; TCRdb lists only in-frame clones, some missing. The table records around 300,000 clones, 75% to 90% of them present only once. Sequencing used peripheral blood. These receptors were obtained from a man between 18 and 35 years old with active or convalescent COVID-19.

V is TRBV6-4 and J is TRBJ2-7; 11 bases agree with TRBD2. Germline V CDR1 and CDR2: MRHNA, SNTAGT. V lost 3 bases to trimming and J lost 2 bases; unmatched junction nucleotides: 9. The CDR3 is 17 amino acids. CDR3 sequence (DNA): TGTGCCAGCAGTGAAAAACTAGCGGGGGTAGTCCCCTACGAGCAGTACTTC. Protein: CASSEKLAGVVPYEQYF.

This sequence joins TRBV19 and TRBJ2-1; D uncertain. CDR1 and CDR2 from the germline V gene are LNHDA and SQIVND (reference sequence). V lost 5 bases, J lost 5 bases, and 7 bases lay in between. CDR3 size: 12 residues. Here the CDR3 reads CASSFRDNEQFF. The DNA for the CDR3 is TGTGCCAGTAGTTTCCGGGACAATGAGCAGTTCTTC.

The CDR3 sequence: CASSARLAKTYNEQFF. As DNA, the CDR3 is TGTGCCAGCAGCGCCCGACTAGCGAAGACCTACAATGAGCAGTTCTTC. The chain employs TRBV9 and TRBJ2-1, with 8 bases lining up with TRBD2. Germline V gene sequence: CDR1 SGDLS, CDR2 YYNGEE. The V and J ends lost 3 bases and 2 bases, in that order; junction bases with no gene match: 7. CDR3 length: 16 residues.

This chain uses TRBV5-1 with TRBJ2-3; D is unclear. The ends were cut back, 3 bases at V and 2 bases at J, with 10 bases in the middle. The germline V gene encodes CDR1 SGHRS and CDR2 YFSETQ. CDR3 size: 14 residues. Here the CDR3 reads CASSWALDTDTQYF. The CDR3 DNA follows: TGCGCCAGCAGCTGGGCCTTGGACACAGATACGCAGTATTTT.

CDR3 nucleotide sequence: TGCGCCAGCAGTGTCTCCCGGGACAGAAAAAACATTCAGTACTTC. Its translation is CASSVSRDRKNIQYF. J is TRBJ2-4 and V is TRBV10-2; 7 bases are a match to TRBD1. Per germline, CDR1 WSHSY and CDR2 SAAADI. The CDR3 is made up of 15 amino acids. V shed 4 bases and J 4 bases; nucleotides not matched to a gene: 7.

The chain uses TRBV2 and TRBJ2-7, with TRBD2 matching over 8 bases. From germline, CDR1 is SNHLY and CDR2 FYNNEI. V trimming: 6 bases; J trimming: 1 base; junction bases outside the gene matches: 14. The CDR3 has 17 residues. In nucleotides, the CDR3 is TGTGCCAGCAGGATGGTCGGTCCGGGGACTAGGTCCTACGAGCAGTACTTC. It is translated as CASRMVGPGTRSYEQYF.

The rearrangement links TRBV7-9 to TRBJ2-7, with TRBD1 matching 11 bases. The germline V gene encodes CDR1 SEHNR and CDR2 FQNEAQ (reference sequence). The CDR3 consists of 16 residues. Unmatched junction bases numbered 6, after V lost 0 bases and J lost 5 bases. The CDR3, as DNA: TGTGCCAGCAGCTTAGCGTTGGGACAGGGGGTCAACGAGCAGTACTTC. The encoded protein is CASSLALGQGVNEQYF.

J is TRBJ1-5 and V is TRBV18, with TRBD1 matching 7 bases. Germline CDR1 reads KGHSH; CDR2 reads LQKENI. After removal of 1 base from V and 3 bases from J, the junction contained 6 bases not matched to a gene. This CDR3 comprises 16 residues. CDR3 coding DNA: TGTGCCAGCTCACCACTTGCAGGGGGTGACAATCAGCCCCAGCATTTT. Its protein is CASSPLAGGDNQPQHF.

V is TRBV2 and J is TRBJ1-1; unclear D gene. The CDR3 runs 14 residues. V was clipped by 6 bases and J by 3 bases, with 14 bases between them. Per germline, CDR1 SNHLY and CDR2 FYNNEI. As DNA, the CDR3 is TGTGCCAGCAGCCCCGAGCTTACGGACACTGAAGCTTTCTTT. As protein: CASSPELTDTEAFF.

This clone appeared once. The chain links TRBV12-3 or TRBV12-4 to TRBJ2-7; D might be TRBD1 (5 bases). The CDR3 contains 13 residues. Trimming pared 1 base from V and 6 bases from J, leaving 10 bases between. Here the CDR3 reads CASSLGGPTEQYF. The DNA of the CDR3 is TGTGCCAGCAGTTTAGGGGGCCCTACCGAGCAGTACTTC.

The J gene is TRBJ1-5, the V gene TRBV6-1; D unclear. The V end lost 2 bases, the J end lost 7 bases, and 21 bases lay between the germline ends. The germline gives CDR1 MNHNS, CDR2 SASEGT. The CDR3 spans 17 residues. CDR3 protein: CASSEYRGSKYTQPQHF. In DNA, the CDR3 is TGTGCCAGCAGTGAATACCGAGGCTCAAAATATACCCAGCCCCAGCATTTT.

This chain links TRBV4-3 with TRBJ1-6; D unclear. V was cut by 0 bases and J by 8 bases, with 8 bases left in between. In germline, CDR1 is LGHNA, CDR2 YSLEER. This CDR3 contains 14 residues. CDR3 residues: CASSQEAVDSPLHF. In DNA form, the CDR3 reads TGCGCCAGCAGCCAAGAGGCGGTGGATTCACCCCTCCACTTT.

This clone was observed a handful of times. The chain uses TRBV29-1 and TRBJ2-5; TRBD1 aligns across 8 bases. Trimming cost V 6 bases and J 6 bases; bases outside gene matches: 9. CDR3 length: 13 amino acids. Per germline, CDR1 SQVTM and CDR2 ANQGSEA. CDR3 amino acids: CSVRTGLRQTQYF. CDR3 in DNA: TGCAGCGTGAGGACAGGGCTAAGACAGACCCAGTACTTC.

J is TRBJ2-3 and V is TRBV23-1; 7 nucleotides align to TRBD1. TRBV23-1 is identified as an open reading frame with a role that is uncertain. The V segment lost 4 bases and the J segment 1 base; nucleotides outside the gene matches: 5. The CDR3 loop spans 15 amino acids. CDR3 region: CASSPDRVGTDTQYF. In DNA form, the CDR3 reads TGCGCCAGCAGTCCCGACAGGGTTGGCACAGATACGCAGTATTTT.

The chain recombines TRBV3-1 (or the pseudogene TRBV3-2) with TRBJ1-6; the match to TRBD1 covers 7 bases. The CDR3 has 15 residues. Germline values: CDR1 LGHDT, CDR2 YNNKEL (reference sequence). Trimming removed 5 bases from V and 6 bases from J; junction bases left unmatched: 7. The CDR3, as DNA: TGTGCCAGCAGCTTCCGACAGGGAGCTAATTCACCCCTCCACTTT. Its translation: CASSFRQGANSPLHF.

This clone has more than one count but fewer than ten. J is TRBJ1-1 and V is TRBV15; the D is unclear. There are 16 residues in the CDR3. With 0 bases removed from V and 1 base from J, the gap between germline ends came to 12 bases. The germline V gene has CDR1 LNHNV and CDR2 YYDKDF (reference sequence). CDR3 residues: CATSRDLIQKNTEAFF. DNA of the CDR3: TGTGCCACCAGCAGAGATCTAATACAGAAGAACACTGAAGCTTTCTTT.

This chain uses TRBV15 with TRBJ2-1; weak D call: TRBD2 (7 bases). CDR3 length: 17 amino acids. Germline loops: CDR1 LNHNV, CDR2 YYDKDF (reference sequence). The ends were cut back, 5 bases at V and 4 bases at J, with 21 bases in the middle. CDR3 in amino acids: CATSAQAVRGTYNEQFF. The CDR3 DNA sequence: TGTGCCACCAGCGCCCAGGCCGTGCGGGGGACATACAATGAGCAGTTCTTC.

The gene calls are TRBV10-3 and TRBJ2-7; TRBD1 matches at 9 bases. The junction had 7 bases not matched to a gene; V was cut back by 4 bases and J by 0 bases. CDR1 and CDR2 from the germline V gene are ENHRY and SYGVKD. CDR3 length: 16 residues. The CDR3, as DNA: TGTGCCATCAGTGCAACCGGGACAGGGATCTCCTACGAGCAGTACTTC. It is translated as CAISATGTGISYEQYF.

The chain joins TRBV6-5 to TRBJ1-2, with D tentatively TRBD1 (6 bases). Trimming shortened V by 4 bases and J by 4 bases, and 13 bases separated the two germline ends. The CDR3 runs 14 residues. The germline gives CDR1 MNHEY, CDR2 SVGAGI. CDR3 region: CASSSGTSIYGYTF. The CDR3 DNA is TGTGCCAGCAGTTCCGGGACAAGTATCTATGGCTACACCTTC.